This TCR beta chain is from a study of T-cell memory formation after mild COVID-19. Study-wide points: The study found balanced CD4/CD8 in clones contracting day 15 to 85 and a CD4+ lean in later expanders. Some responding clones appeared in pre-infection memory, suggesting cross-reactive memory joined.

This clonotype was counted a few times. Its antigen is still unknown. Trimming took 8 bases from V and 1 from J, leaving 18 bases between them. The length of the CDR3 is 15 residues. The germline gives CDR1 SQVTM, CDR2 ANQGSEA. TCRdb reprocessed the 5' RACE reads via MiXCR and lists one record per CDR3 protein. This sample has about 390,000 distinct CDR3 sequences, with approximately 15% found just once. Specimen: PBMCs or a T cell subset sorted from them (not recorded which). V usage is TRBV29-1 and J usage is TRBJ2-1; D is perhaps TRBD1 (6 bases). The clonotype comes from a man aged 18 to 30 who had mild COVID-19 (a few samples of this study predate the infection). Cell type and time point are not known. CDR3 sequence (DNA): TGCAGCTCATTGGGGCCCAGGGGTTCCTACAATGAGCAGTTCTTC. Its translation is CSSLGPRGSYNEQFF.